This TCR beta chain was retrieved from a study of blood T cell repertoires in COVID-19 (dated by TCRdb to 2020 to 2021). For the wider study: The collaborator samples originated in the United States, Italy and Spain and spanned the acute and convalescent phases of COVID-19. The sample metadata nearly always contained a de-identified subject ID, COVID-19 status, age in years and sex. Where available, HLA class I and class II types were taken from metadata supplied by the sample provider and were not determined by assay-based typing. The material from the prospective study consisted of cDNA or gDNA derived from T cells, B-cell-depleted T cells, or PBMCs. Subjects who had been exposed to COVID-19, were actively infected with it, or had recovered from it provided the deeply sampled blood TCRbeta repertoires that made up the dataset. The samples were drawn from the first 160 participants of the ongoing ImmuneRACE study and from 1,200 or so subjects provided by 6 global collaborators. A freely available public database, intended as a resource for researchers studying the immune response to SARS-CoV-2, is where the repertoires were released.

Collaborating institutions collected whole blood in K2EDTA tubes following their own protocols. For TCRbeta analysis, collaborators shipped samples as frozen whole blood, isolated PBMCs, or DNA extracted from either of those sample types. Note on this clone: Its specific antigen is unknown. There are no base qualities to consult, and no much larger clone falls within one base.

TCRbeta CDR3 regions were amplified from genomic DNA by means of the immunoSEQ Assay, a bias-controlled multiplex PCR. The paper's processing steps were these. The number of nucleated cells in each sample was estimated from the amplification of reference gene primers within the assay. Sequence reads were collapsed and filtered to measure the absolute abundance of every unique TCRbeta CDR3 rearrangement. Productive Simpson clonality was computed per sample as the square root of Simpson's diversity index over productive rearrangements. What TCRdb holds here is the immuneACCESS table cut down to in-frame rearrangements. Part of the clones is not present; checked against another copy, under half of the missing clones reflect an unresolved V gene, and the others are unexplained. V and J calls plus clone size are reproduced from that table; the DNA served to infer D and trimming. Across this sample there are about 47,000 clones, with approximately 85% seen only once. Clones ranked in the top ten supply 3% to 3.5% of the sample.

The CDR1 and CDR2 encoded by the germline V gene are SGHNT and YENEEA. Unmatched junction bases come to 10, with V trimmed by 5 bases and J by 15 bases. The CDR3 starts with the cysteine, ends with the phenylalanine, and has 12 residues. Only CDR3 DNA is held: 36 bases, read in frame from base 1. Findings and caveats that apply to the study as a whole: How much clinical and demographic metadata was included differed by source and by participant, and the metadata was provided uncurated.

Sequenced material: peripheral blood. The chain links TRBV11-3 with TRBJ2-1, and 7 junctional nucleotides match TRBD1. The sequence came from a man aged 50-60 years with active COVID-19. At the DNA level, the sequence is TGTGCCAGCAGCCCCCGGGACAGCCGGGGGTTCTTC. The resulting protein is CASSPRDSRGFF.